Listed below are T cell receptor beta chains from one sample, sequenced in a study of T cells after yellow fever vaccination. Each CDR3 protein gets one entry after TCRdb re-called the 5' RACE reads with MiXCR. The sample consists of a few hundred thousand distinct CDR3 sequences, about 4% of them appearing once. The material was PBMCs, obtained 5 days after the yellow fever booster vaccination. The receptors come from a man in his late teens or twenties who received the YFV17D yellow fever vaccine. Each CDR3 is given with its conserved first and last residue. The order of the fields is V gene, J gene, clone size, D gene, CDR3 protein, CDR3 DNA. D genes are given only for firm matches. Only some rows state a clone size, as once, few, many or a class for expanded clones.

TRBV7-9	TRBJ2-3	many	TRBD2	CASSLRLAGGPADTQYF	TGTGCCAGCAGCCTCCGACTAGCGGGGGGGCCTGCAGATACGCAGTATTTT
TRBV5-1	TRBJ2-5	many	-	CASSLGGPGETQYF	TGCGCCAGCAGCTTGGGGGGCCCGGGAGAGACCCAGTACTTC
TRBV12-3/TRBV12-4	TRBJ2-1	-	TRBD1	CASSLTGLLNEQFF	TGTGCCAGCAGCCTGACAGGGTTACTGAATGAGCAGTTCTTC
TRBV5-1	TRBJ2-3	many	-	CASSLGRTDTQYF	TGTGCCAGCAGCCTAGGCCGCACAGATACGCAGTATTTT
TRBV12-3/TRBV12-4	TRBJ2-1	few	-	CASRPDYVHEQFF	TGTGCCAGCAGGCCGGACTATGTCCATGAGCAGTTCTTC
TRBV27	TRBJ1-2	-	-	CASSLSGAGKYGYTF	TGTGCCAGCAGTTTATCGGGGGCAGGGAAGTATGGCTACACCTTC
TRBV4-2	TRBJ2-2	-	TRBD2	CASSQDPSGSITGELFF	TGTGCCAGCAGCCAAGATCCGAGCGGGAGTATAACCGGGGAGCTGTTTTTT
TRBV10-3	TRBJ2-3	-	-	CAISDLTDTQYF	TGTGCCATCAGTGATCTCACAGATACGCAGTATTTT
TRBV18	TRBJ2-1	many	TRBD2	CASSPRLAGGYNEQFF	TGTGCCAGCTCACCCCGACTAGCGGGGGGTTACAATGAGCAGTTCTTC
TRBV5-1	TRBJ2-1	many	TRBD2	CASSLGTTEVHEQFF	TGCGCCAGCAGCTTAGGGACTACGGAGGTCCATGAGCAGTTCTTC
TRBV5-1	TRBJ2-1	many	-	CASSPEGRSDEQFF	TGCGCCAGCAGTCCGGAGGGGCGTAGTGATGAGCAGTTCTTC
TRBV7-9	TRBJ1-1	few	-	CASTLGINTEAFF	TGTGCCAGCACCCTCGGGATAAACACTGAAGCTTTCTTT
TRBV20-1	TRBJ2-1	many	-	CSASTLGGPRYNEQFF	TGCAGTGCTAGTACGTTGGGGGGGCCAAGGTACAATGAGCAGTTCTTC
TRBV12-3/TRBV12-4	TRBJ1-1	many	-	CASSPQGTEAFF	TGTGCCAGCAGTCCGCAGGGTACTGAAGCTTTCTTT
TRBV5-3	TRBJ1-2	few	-	CARSPLRHYGYTF	TGTGCCAGAAGCCCACTCCGACACTATGGCTACACCTTC